This TCR beta chain was retrieved from a study of shared clonotypes between healthy human individuals. Study-level information: Per donor, three plates held CD4 naive cells, three held CD4 memory, two held CD8 naive and one held CD8 memory.

General observations from the study: A handful of donors shared about 5% of their naive CD4 clonotypes. Generation probability values for non-shared clonotypes were lower than those for clonotypes shared by all four donors.

The CDR3 runs 15 residues. The V and J ends lost 6 bases and 2 bases respectively, with 17 bases between them. Germline V gives CDR1 MNHNY, CDR2 SVGAGI (reference sequence). The table lists this clone with a few counts. Its target is not known. The run depth of the assay was deep. Assay: immunoSEQ multiplex PCR; the TCRdb copy retains only in-frame clones and omits some. The table records 600,000 to 750,000 clones, about two thirds of them present only once. The sequence derives from a woman aged 25 to 39 in good health. Sample: memory CD4+ T cells sorted from blood. Subset reported: CD45RA-negative fraction. The J gene is TRBJ2-7, the V gene TRBV6-6; D is possibly TRBD1 (6 bases). CDR3 nucleotides: TGTGCCAGCAGAAGACTTCAGGGGCTGGCCTACGAGCAGTACTTC. Translating it yields CASRRLQGLAYEQYF.